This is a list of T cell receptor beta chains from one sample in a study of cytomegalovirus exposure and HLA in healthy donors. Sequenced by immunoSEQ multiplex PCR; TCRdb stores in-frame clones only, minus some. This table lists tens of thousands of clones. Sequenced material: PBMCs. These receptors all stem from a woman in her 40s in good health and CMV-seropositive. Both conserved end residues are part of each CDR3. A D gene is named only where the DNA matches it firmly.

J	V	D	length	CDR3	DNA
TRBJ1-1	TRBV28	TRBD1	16	CASRVAGTGGGTEAFF	TGTGCCAGCAGAGTAGCGGGTACAGGGGGAGGCACTGAAGCTTTCTTT
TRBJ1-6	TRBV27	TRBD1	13	CASRTGLDSPLHF	TGTGCCAGCAGGACAGGGCTGGACTCACCCCTCCACTTT
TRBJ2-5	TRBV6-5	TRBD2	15	CASSSGLAVQETQYF	TGTGCCAGCAGTTCTGGACTAGCGGTGCAAGAGACCCAGTACTTC
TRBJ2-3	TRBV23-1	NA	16	CASSQVPRASTDTQYF	TGCGCCAGCAGTCAAGTCCCTCGCGCGAGCACAGATACGCAGTATTTT
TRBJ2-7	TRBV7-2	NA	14	CASSFDRLSYEQYF	TGTGCCAGCAGCTTCGACAGGCTCTCCTACGAGCAGTACTTC
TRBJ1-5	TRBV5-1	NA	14	CASSLTGRGQPQHF	TGCGCCAGCAGCTTGACAGGGAGGGGTCAGCCCCAGCATTTT
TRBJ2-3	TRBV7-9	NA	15	CASSLRSGVTDTQYF	TGTGCCAGCAGCTTACGATCAGGGGTCACAGATACGCAGTATTTT
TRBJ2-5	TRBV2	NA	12	CASSAVRETQYF	TGTGCCAGTTCAGCGGTTCGAGAGACCCAGTACTTC
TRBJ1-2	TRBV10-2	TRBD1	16	CASSETRGAVDYGYTF	TGCGCCAGCAGTGAGACCAGGGGGGCAGTCGACTATGGCTACACCTTC
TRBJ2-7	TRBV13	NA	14	CASSPGGTPYEQYF	TGTGCCAGCAGCCCGGGCGGGACTCCCTACGAGCAGTACTTC
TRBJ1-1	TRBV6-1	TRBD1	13	CASSEQGGPEAFF	TGTGCCAGCAGTGAGCAAGGGGGCCCTGAAGCTTTCTTT
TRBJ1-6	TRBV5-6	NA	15	CASSLDRRGDSPLHF	TGTGCCAGCAGCTTGGATCGCAGGGGAGATTCACCCCTCCACTTT
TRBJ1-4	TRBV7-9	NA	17	CASSSTTSRTVNEKLFF	TGTGCCAGCAGCTCCACTACCTCGCGGACAGTTAATGAAAAACTGTTTTTT
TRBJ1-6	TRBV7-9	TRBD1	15	CASSSKGTGGSPLHF	TGTGCCAGCAGCTCAAAGGGGACAGGGGGTTCACCCCTCCACTTT
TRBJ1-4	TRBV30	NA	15	CAWSGRSATNEKLFF	TGTGCCTGGAGTGGGAGGAGCGCAACTAATGAAAAACTGTTTTTT
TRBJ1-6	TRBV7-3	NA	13	CASSLGGGSPLHF	TGTGCCAGCAGCTTGGGCGGAGGATCACCCCTCCACTTT
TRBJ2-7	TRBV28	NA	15	CASSTDGTNTYEQYF	TGTGCCAGCAGTACCGACGGGACAAATACCTACGAGCAGTACTTC
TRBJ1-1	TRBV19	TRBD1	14	CASSIRGQTTEAFF	TGTGCCAGTAGTATCAGGGGGCAGACCACTGAAGCTTTCTTT
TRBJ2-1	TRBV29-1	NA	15	CSVGGEGRRLVEQFF	TGCAGCGTTGGCGGAGAAGGGAGACGCCTAGTGGAGCAGTTCTTC
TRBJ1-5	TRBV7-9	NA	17	CATVARHAHDSNQPQHF	TGTGCCACCGTTGCCCGACACGCACACGATAGCAATCAGCCCCAGCATTTT
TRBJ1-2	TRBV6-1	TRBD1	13	CASKSDRGRGYTF	TGTGCCAGCAAATCCGACAGGGGGCGCGGCTACACCTTC
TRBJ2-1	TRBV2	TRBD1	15	CASSEGQGNWDEQFF	TGTGCCAGCAGTGAAGGACAGGGGAATTGGGATGAGCAGTTCTTC
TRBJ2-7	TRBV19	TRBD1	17	CASSPQWGQGIGYEQYF	TGTGCCAGTAGTCCCCAGTGGGGACAGGGAATCGGCTACGAGCAGTACTTC
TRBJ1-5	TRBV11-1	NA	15	CASRADWRAPSPQHF	TGTGCCAGCAGGGCCGATTGGAGGGCCCCATCGCCCCAGCATTTT
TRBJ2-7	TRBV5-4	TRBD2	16	CASSLGGLAGAYEQYF	TGTGCCAGCAGCTTGGGTGGGCTAGCGGGAGCCTACGAGCAGTACTTC
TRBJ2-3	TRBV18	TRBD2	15	CASSPSTSGTDTQYF	TGTGCCAGCTCACCCTCGACTAGCGGCACAGATACGCAGTATTTT
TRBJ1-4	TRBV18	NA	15	CASSRIQATNEKLFF	TGTGCCAGCTCACGGATACAGGCAACTAATGAAAAACTGTTTTTT
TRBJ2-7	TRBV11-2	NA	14	CASVPAGVAYEQYF	TGTGCCAGCGTACCCGCAGGGGTTGCCTACGAGCAGTACTTC
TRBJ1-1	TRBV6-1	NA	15	CASSDWPGRNTEAFF	TGTGCCAGCAGTGACTGGCCAGGGCGGAACACTGAAGCTTTCTTT
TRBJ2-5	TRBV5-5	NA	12	CASGGDLETQYF	TGTGCCAGCGGAGGGGACCTGGAGACCCAGTACTTC
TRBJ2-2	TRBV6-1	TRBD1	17	CASSETLGQGAFGELFF	TGTGCCAGCAGTGAGACCCTCGGACAGGGGGCTTTCGGGGAGCTGTTTTTT
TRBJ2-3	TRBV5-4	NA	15	CASSLGSGSTDTQYF	TGTGCCAGCAGCTTAGGCTCGGGGAGCACAGATACGCAGTATTTT
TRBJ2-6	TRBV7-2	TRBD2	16	CASSLESGAGANVLTF	TGTGCCAGCAGCTTAGAAAGCGGGGCTGGGGCCAACGTCCTGACTTTC
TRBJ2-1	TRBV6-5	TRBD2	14	CASSYSPGGTSNFF	TGTGCCAGCAGTTACTCTCCCGGTGGGACTAGCAATTTCTTC
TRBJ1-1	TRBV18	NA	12	CASSPPTGRAFF	TGTGCCAGCTCCCCCCCTACAGGGCGGGCTTTCTTT
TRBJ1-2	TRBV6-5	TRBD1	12	CASTKGQLGYTF	TGTGCCAGCACTAAGGGACAGTTGGGCTACACCTTC
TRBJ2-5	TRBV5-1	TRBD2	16	CASSLVSSGLQETQYF	TGCGCCAGCAGCTTGGTTTCTAGCGGGCTCCAAGAGACCCAGTACTTC
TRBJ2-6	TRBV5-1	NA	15	CASSETGSGANVLTF	TGCGCCAGCAGCGAAACAGGGTCCGGGGCCAACGTCCTGACTTTC
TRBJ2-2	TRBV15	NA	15	CATTRLRENTGELFF	TGTGCCACCACCCGCCTTCGGGAGAACACCGGGGAGCTGTTTTTT
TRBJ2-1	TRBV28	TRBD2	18	CASSLKSFWTSARGEQFF	TGTGCCAGCAGTTTAAAAAGTTTTTGGACTAGCGCGAGGGGTGAGCAGTTCTTC
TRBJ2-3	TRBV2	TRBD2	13	CASRAGVLDTQYF	TGTGCCAGTCGAGCGGGAGTGCTTGATACGCAGTATTTT